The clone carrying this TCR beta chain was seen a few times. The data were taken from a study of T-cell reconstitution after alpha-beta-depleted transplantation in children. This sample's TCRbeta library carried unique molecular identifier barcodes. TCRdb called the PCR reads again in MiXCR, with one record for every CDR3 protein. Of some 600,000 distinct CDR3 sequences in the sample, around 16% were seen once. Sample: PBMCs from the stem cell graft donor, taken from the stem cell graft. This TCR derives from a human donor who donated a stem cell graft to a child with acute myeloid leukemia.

In nucleotides, the CDR3 is TGCGCCAGCAGCCAAGAAGGGATGAGCGGGGGTACCTACAATGAGCAGTTCTTC. It is translated as CASSQEGMSGGTYNEQFF. J is TRBJ2-1 and V is TRBV4-1, with 8 nucleotides matching TRBD2. CDR3 length equals 18 residues. CDR1 MGHRA and CDR2 YSYEKL come from the germline V gene. V shed 0 bases, J shed 2 bases, and the junction held 9 bases outside the gene matches.